The next 26 T cell receptor beta chains were all read from a single sample in a study of shared T cell receptors in the human thymus. The table came from immunoSEQ multiplex PCR; TCRdb's copy has only in-frame clones and leaves some out. The top ten hold over 0.008% of the sample, which has 650,000 to 950,000 clones, approximately 83% seen once. This sample was also put to use in a study of human thymus T cells.

Material for sequencing was thymocytes. The receptors were gathered from a girl under three years old with a congenital heart defect.

This clone has a single count. V gene TRBV6-5 combines with J gene TRBJ1-1; D possibly corresponds to TRBD1 (6 bases). CDR1 and CDR2 from the germline V gene are MNHEY and SVGAGI. The CDR3 consists of 12 residues. Trimming shortened V by 7 bases and J by 11 bases, and 17 bases separated the two germline ends. CDR3 bases: TGTGCCAGCACCCACCGGGGACAACGCGCTTTCTTT. It yields the protein CASTHRGQRAFF.

V and J are TRBV5-1 and TRBJ2-7, with 8 bases lining up with TRBD1. Germline-derived CDR1 and CDR2 are SGHRS and YFSETQ. This CDR3 comprises 14 residues. V shed 6 bases, J shed 2 bases, and the junction held 7 bases outside the gene matches. The DNA of the CDR3 is TGCGCCAGCACTAAGGACAGGGAACCCTACGAGCAGTACTTC. As protein: CASTKDREPYEQYF. The full variable domain, its missing parts supplied by reference TRBV5-1 and TRBJ2-7, is KAGVTQTPRYLIKTRGQQVTLSCSPISGHRSVSWYQQTPGQGLQFLFEYFSETQRNKGNFPGRFSGRQFSNSRSEMNVSTLELGDSALYLCASTKDREPYEQYFGPGTRLTVT.

This rearrangement joins TRBV5-1 to TRBJ2-3; D is undetermined. V lost 2 bases to trimming and J lost 2 bases, with 21 bases between them. Germline values: CDR1 SGHRS, CDR2 YFSETQ. The CDR3 is 18 amino acids. CDR3 protein: CASSFTSRLYCHTDTQYF. CDR3 DNA sequence: TGCGCCAGCAGCTTCACCTCCCGACTTTACTGCCACACAGATACGCAGTATTTT.

V gene TRBV4-1 combines with J gene TRBJ2-3; D remains ambiguous. The CDR3 is made up of 13 amino acids. Germline V gene data show CDR1 as MGHRA and CDR2 as YSYEKL. Trimming took 2 bases from V and 11 from J, leaving 14 bases between them. CDR3 region: CASSQLKRMRQYF. The CDR3 DNA is TGCGCCAGCAGCCAATTAAAGCGAATGCGGCAGTATTTT.

The chain recombines TRBV5-5 with TRBJ2-3; the match to TRBD1 covers 7 bases. The CDR3 extends over 16 amino acids. Trimming cost V 0 bases and J 4 bases; bases outside gene matches: 8. CDR1 is SGHKS, CDR2 YYEKEE, per germline (reference sequence). The DNA for the CDR3 is TGTGCCAGCAGCTTGGCCGAACCGCAGGGGGCAGATACGCAGTATTTT. Protein sequence: CASSLAEPQGADTQYF.

V and J are TRBV2 and TRBJ2-1; D is perhaps TRBD1 (6 bases). V gave up 4 bases and J gave up 9 bases, with 10 bases separating them. The CDR3 loop spans 12 amino acids. Germline V CDR1 and CDR2: SNHLY, FYNNEI. Written as DNA, the CDR3 is TGTGCCAGCAGTGGACAGGATGCTGAGCAGTTCTTC. Translated, it gives CASSGQDAEQFF.

This clone showed up just a few times. This chain uses TRBV5-6 with TRBJ1-1; no clear D gene. Germline values: CDR1 SGHDT, CDR2 YYEEEE. The ends were cut back, 6 bases at V and 1 base at J, with 16 bases in the middle. This CDR3 is built from 15 residues. The CDR3: CASTLKESENTEAFF. CDR3 sequence (DNA): TGTGCCAGCACCCTCAAGGAGTCTGAGAACACTGAAGCTTTCTTT.

This chain links TRBV6-1 with TRBJ1-6; 10 bases agree with TRBD1. CDR3 length: 15 amino acids. V gave up 5 bases and J gave up 9 bases; unmatched junction bases: 7. Germline V gives CDR1 MNHNS, CDR2 SASEGT. CDR3 sequence: CASSPPGQGTSPLHF. The CDR3 nucleotides are TGTGCCAGCAGTCCCCCGGGACAGGGGACTTCACCCCTCCACTTT.

The genes are TRBV30 and TRBJ1-2, with 9 bases aligning to TRBD1. This CDR3 region has 15 residues. CDR1 and CDR2 (germline): GTSNPN, SVGIG (reference sequence). V was clipped by 8 bases and J by 4 bases; unmatched bases: 14. For the CDR3, the DNA is TGTGCCGGGCTGGGACAGGGCTTGCCCACCTATGGCTACACCTTC. Residues: CAGLGQGLPTYGYTF.

The chain recombines TRBV5-4 with TRBJ1-2; no definite D call. Deletions cut 3 bases from V and 6 bases from J, with 24 bases between. CDR3 length equals 17 residues. The germline gives CDR1 SGHNT, CDR2 YYREEE (reference sequence). The CDR3 bases are TGTGCCAGCAGCTCAGCGGTGGGCCGGGCCTCCGGGAATGGCTACACCTTC. Protein: CASSSAVGRASGNGYTF.

The chain employs TRBV4-2 and TRBJ2-7; 11 bases line up with TRBD2. Per germline, CDR1 LGHNA and CDR2 YNFKEQ. The CDR3 extends over 16 amino acids. The V segment lost 4 bases and the J segment 2 bases; nucleotides outside the gene matches: 7. CDR3 in DNA: TGTGCCAGCAGCCGTGCGGGACTAGCGGACCCCTACGAGCAGTACTTC. Translating it yields CASSRAGLADPYEQYF.

The chain joins TRBV5-6 to TRBJ1-2; 9 nucleotides match TRBD1. This CDR3 is built from 14 residues. The V and J ends lost 3 bases and 4 bases, in that order; junction bases with no gene match: 4. Germline-derived CDR1 and CDR2 are SGHDT and YYEEEE. CDR3 sequence: CASSSGQGFYGYTF. CDR3 nucleotide sequence: TGTGCCAGCAGCTCGGGACAGGGATTCTATGGCTACACCTTC.

The genes are TRBV2 and TRBJ1-1; weak D call: TRBD1 (5 bases). The CDR3 spans 16 residues. The germline CDR1 and CDR2 sequences are SNHLY and FYNNEI. Trimming took off 3 bases at V and 0 bases at J, with 14 bases between the two ends. This CDR3 reads CASSDREAWMNTEAFF. CDR3 sequence (DNA): TGTGCCAGCAGTGACAGGGAAGCGTGGATGAACACTGAAGCTTTCTTT.

The rearrangement joins TRBV28 to TRBJ2-5; D unresolved. CDR1 is MDHEN and CDR2 is SYDVKM in the germline V gene. Trimming stripped 5 bases from V and 4 bases from J, with 14 bases between. The CDR3 is 14 residues long. CDR3 DNA: TGTGCCAGCAGTCCCCCCCTCTTGTTAGAGACCCAGTACTTC. It is translated as CASSPPLLLETQYF.

The chain is built from TRBV9 and TRBJ2-1; 8 bases are a match to TRBD2. CDR1 and CDR2 from the germline V gene are SGDLS and YYNGEE. The CDR3 extends over 14 amino acids. After removal of 4 bases from V and 6 bases from J, the junction contained 6 bases not matched to a gene. CDR3 sequence (DNA): TGTGCCAGCAGCTCGGGGGGGGCTTTCAATGAGCAGTTCTTC. It yields the protein CASSSGGAFNEQFF.

The genes are TRBV7-6 and TRBJ2-2; a possible D gene is TRBD1 (6 bases). CDR1 and CDR2 (germline): SGHVS, FNYEAQ. The length of the CDR3 is 22 residues. The ends were cut back, 0 bases at V and 2 bases at J, with 28 bases in the middle. The CDR3 nucleotides are TGTGCCAGCAGCTTAGCTCAAACCGGACGGGACACACTAATCGTAAACACCGGGGAGCTGTTTTTT. It encodes CASSLAQTGRDTLIVNTGELFF.

The chain uses TRBV9 and TRBJ1-2; D may be TRBD1 (5 bases). The germline V and J ends were trimmed by 0 bases and 8 bases, with 17 bases remaining between them. The CDR3 covers 15 residues. The V gene's germline CDR1 is SGDLS and CDR2 YYNGEE. This chain's CDR3 is CASSVAREGPRGYTF. The CDR3 bases are TGTGCCAGCAGCGTAGCCAGGGAGGGACCCCGGGGCTACACCTTC.

V gene TRBV10-3 combines with J gene TRBJ1-5; D possibly corresponds to TRBD1 (5 bases). Germline CDR1 ENHRY, CDR2 SYGVKD. CDR3 length: 15 residues. V shed 6 bases and J shed 0 bases, with 12 bases lying between them. CDR3 nucleotide sequence: TGTGCCATCAGCGACGGACATATTAGCAATCAGCCCCAGCATTTT. Its translation: CAISDGHISNQPQHF.

The gene calls are TRBV28 and TRBJ2-5, with TRBD1 matching over 7 bases. After removal of 5 bases from V and 1 base from J, the junction contained 25 bases not matched to a gene. Germline loops: CDR1 MDHEN, CDR2 SYDVKM. The CDR3 contains 21 residues. The CDR3 reads CASSKTPGTEPIHRSQETQYF. The CDR3, as DNA: TGTGCCAGCAGTAAAACCCCAGGGACAGAACCAATTCATAGATCCCAAGAGACCCAGTACTTC.

This rearrangement joins TRBV5-6 to TRBJ2-7; D unclear. Germline V gene lookup returns CDR1 SGHDT and CDR2 YYEEEE. Trimming removed 2 bases at V and 0 bases at J, with 3 bases between. CDR3 length: 12 residues. This CDR3 is CASSFHSYEQYF. The CDR3, as DNA: TGTGCCAGCAGCTTCCACTCCTACGAGCAGTACTTC.

V usage is TRBV10-3 and J usage is TRBJ1-4; 7 bases are a match to TRBD1. Germline lookup yields CDR1 ENHRY and CDR2 SYGVKD. The V gene end was trimmed by 0 bases and the J gene end by 0 bases; junction bases not matched to a gene: 16. The CDR3 extends over 21 amino acids. CDR3 DNA: TGTGCCATCAGTGAGTCCACAGGGGCACAGCCCCCGAATGCAACTAATGAAAAACTGTTTTTT. This encodes CAISESTGAQPPNATNEKLFF.

The chain couples TRBV6-5 to TRBJ2-7, with TRBD1 identical over 8 bases. The V segment lost 4 bases and the J segment 1 base; nucleotides outside the gene matches: 9. The CDR3 has 16 residues. Germline V gene data show CDR1 as MNHEY and CDR2 as SVGAGI. The CDR3 DNA follows: TGTGCCAGCAGTTGCCCCCGGGGGACAGGATCCTACGAGCAGTACTTC. Amino acid sequence: CASSCPRGTGSYEQYF.

CDR3 nucleotides: TGTGCCAGTGCCGCACAGGGGGACTGGACCTACGAGCAGTACTTC. It encodes CASAAQGDWTYEQYF. This chain joins TRBV28 and TRBJ2-7; 8 bases align to TRBD1. The CDR3 has 15 amino acids. V was clipped by 9 bases and J by 2 bases; unmatched bases: 12. Looked up from germline, CDR1 is MDHEN and CDR2 is SYDVKM.

This chain uses TRBV5-1 with TRBJ1-1; D gene ambiguous. Germline V gene lookup returns CDR1 SGHRS and CDR2 YFSETQ. CDR3 length equals 14 residues. V lost 3 bases and J 5 bases, leaving 14 bases between the germline ends. CDR3 DNA sequence: TGCGCCAGCAGCTCCGGAGTCCGGAAAACTGAAGCTTTCTTT. Its translation: CASSSGVRKTEAFF.

V is TRBV6-5 and J is TRBJ1-2, with TRBD1 matching over 9 bases. Per the germline V gene, CDR1 is MNHEY and CDR2 is SVGAGI. The CDR3 runs to 14 residues. V lost 5 bases and J lost 8; bases outside the gene matches: 9. The CDR3, as DNA: TGTGCCAGCAGTCGTGCCGGGACAGGGTTCGGCTACACCTTC. This translates into CASSRAGTGFGYTF.

This chain's CDR3 is CASSPFQIRRRLNQPQHF. CDR3 coding DNA: TGTGCCAGCAGTCCCTTCCAAATAAGAAGGAGACTAAATCAGCCCCAGCATTTT. The V gene is TRBV27, the J gene TRBJ1-5; D not certain. The germline gives CDR1 MNHEY, CDR2 SMNVEV (reference sequence). CDR3 length equals 18 residues. Trimming shortened V by 5 bases and J by 4 bases, and 24 bases separated the two germline ends.